This T cell receptor (beta chain) was documented in a study of OX40 agonist ivuxolimab in advanced cancers. Study-level points and caveats: A proportion of nonresponders additionally exhibited low normalized T-cell clonal expansion.

The V end was cut by 5 bases, the J end by 9 bases, with 23 bases between. This CDR3 has 16 amino acids. The germline CDR1 and CDR2 sequences are MDHEN and SYDVKM. This clone was observed a few times. Its specificity is not known. The assay was immunoSEQ multiplex PCR, and TCRdb's table has in-frame clones only and misses some. The repertoire includes some 54,000 clones, approximately 84% of them detected once, and more than 1% sits in the top ten. The chain is built from TRBV28 and TRBJ2-1; D possibly corresponds to TRBD2 (5 bases). The input for sequencing was CD4+ or CD8+ T cells sorted from blood, taken in a trial of the OX40 agonist ivuxolimab. This receptor was identified in an adult with an advanced solid tumor such as melanoma, head and neck, liver or kidney cancer. The CDR3 nucleotides are TGTGCCAGCAGTCGGTCGGGAACGCCGGGTTTTGGTGAGCAGTTCTTC. As protein: CASSRSGTPGFGEQFF.